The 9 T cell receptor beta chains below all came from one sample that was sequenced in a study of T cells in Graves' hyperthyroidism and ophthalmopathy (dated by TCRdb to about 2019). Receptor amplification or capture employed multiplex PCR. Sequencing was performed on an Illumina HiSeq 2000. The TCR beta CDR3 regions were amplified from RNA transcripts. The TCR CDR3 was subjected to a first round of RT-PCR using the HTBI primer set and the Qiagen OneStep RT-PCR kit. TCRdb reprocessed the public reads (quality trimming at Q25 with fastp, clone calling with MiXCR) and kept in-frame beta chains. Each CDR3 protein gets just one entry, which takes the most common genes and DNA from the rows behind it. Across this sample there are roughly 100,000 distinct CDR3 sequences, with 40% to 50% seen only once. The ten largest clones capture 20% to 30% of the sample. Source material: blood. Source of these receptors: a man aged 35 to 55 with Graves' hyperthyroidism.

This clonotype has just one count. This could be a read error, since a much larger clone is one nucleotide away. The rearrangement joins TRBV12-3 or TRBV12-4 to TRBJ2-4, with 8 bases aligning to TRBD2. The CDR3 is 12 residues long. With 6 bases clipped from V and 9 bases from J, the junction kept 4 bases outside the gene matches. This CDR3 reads CASSPGGGIQYF. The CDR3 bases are TGTGCCAGCAGCCCGGGGGGGGGCATTCAGTACTTC.

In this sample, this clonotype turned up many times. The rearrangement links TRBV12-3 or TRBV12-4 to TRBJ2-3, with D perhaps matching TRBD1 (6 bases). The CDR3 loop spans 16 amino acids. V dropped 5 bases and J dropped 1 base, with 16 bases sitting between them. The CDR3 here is CASSKQGIHGTDTQYF. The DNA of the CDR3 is TGTGCCAGCAGTAAACAGGGCATACACGGCACAGATACGCAGTATTTT.

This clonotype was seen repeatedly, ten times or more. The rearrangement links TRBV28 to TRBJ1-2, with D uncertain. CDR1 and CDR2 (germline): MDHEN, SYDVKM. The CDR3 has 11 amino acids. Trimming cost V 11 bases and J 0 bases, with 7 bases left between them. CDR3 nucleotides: TGTGCCGGGCAGTCTAACTATGGCTACACCTTC. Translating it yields CAGQSNYGYTF.

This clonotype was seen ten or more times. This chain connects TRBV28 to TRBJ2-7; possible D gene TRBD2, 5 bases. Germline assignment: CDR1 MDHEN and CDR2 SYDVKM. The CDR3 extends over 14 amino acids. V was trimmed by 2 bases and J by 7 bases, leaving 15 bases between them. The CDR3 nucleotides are TGTGCCAGCAGTTTAGTCCAGGATAGAGGGGAGCAGTACTTC. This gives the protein CASSLVQDRGEQYF.

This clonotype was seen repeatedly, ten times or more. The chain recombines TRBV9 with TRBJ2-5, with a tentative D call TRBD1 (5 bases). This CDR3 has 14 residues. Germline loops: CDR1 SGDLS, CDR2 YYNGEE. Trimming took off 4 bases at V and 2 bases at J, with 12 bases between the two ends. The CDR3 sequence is CASSPVGLQETQYF. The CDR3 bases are TGTGCCAGCAGCCCCGTGGGGCTTCAAGAGACCCAGTACTTC.

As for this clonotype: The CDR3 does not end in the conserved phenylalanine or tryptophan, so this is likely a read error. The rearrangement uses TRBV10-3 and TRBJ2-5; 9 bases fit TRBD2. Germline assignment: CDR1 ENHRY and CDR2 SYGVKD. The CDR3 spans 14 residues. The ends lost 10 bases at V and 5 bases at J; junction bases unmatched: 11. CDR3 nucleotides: TGTGCCAGCAGAACAACTAGCGGGCTGGAGACCCAGTACCTC. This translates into CASRTTSGLETQYL.

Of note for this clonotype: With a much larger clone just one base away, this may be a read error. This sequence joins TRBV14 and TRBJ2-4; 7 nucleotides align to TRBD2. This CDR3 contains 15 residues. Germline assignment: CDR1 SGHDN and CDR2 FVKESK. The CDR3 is CAGSQLRGAKNIQYF. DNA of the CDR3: TGTGCCGGCAGCCAATTGCGGGGGGCCAAAAACATTCAGTACTTC.

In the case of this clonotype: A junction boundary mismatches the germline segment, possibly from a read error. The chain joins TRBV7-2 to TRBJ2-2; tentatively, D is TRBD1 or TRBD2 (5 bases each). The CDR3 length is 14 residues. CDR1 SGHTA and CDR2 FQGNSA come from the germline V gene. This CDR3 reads CASNLEGVTGVLFF. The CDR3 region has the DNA TGTGCCAGCAACTTAGAAGGGGTCACCGGGGTGCTGTTTTTT.

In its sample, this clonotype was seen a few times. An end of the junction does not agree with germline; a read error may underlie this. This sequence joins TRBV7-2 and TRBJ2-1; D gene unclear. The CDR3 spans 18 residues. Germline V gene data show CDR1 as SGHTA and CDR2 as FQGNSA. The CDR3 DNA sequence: TGCGCCAGCAGCCAAGATTCTCTTGCGGTGAGCTCCTACAATGAGCAGTTCTTC. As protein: CASSQDSLAVSSYNEQFF.